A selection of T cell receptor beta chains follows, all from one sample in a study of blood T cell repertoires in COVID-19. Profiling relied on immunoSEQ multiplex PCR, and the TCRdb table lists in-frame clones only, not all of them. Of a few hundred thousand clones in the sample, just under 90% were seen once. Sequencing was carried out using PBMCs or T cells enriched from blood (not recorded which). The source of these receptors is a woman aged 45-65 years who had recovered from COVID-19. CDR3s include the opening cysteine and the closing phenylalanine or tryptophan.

CDR3: CASSPRGDTGVNF
V: TRBV3-1/TRBV3-2
J: TRBJ2-7

CDR3: CASSQLSPGLYYGYTF
V: TRBV11-2
J: TRBJ1-2

CDR3: CASSTPGQSFDTIYF
V: TRBV11-2
J: TRBJ1-3

CDR3: CASSQLGGEQYF
V: TRBV4-1
J: TRBJ2-7

CDR3: CATSRDLVSSYEQYF
V: TRBV15
J: TRBJ2-7

CDR3: CASRRNQGMNEKLFF
V: TRBV6-5
J: TRBJ1-4

CDR3: CASSYRTGGYGYTF
V: TRBV7-2
J: TRBJ1-2

CDR3: CASNRALNTGELFF
V: TRBV21-1
J: TRBJ2-2

CDR3: CASSFERGYEQYF
V: TRBV5-1
J: TRBJ2-7

CDR3: CASSYDLGANPYNEQFF
V: TRBV11-2
J: TRBJ2-1

CDR3: CASRREFYSNQPQHF
V: TRBV6-5
J: TRBJ1-5

CDR3: CAISEDSVNTEAFF
V: TRBV10-3
J: TRBJ1-1

CDR3: CASSLVGTGYNEQFF
V: TRBV5-1
J: TRBJ2-1

CDR3: CASSAAWGGTDTQYF
V: TRBV2
J: TRBJ2-3

CDR3: CASSLEGRSGEKLFF
V: TRBV7-3
J: TRBJ1-4

CDR3: CASSVRGGALQETQYF
V: TRBV9
J: TRBJ2-5

CDR3: CASSTDSVLLYGYTF
V: TRBV19
J: TRBJ1-2